This T cell receptor (beta chain) originates from a study of a mutant IDH1 vaccine in newly diagnosed glioma. Turning to the study itself: Most patients had received both radiotherapy and temozolomide, the prior options being radiotherapy, temozolomide, or both. Findings and limits, study-wide: Seemingly, pseudoprogression had no relation to changes in the top peripheral T cell clonotypes. It was just under 95% of patients that developed vaccine-induced immune responses.

Documented time point: week 23, last vaccination. Vaccination comprised doses that each held 300 ug of mutant IDH1 20-mer peptide, plus topical imiquimod. The CDR3 covers 14 residues. Looked up from germline, CDR1 is MDHEN and CDR2 is SYDVKM. The trim removed 6 bases at V and 6 bases at J, leaving 5 bases unmatched. Sequencing used immunoSEQ multiplex PCR; TCRdb keeps in-frame clones, though not all of them. Seen here are roughly 36,000 clones, approximately 87% observed once, and the top ten hold about 2.3%. This clone was observed a few times. Its antigen is unidentified. Here the sequenced sample was PBMCs, taken from a glioma patient whose treatment included an IDH1 peptide vaccine. The clonotype comes from a man aged 40-50 years with glioma. V and J are TRBV28 and TRBJ2-1; TRBD1 agrees at 10 bases. In nucleotides, the CDR3 is TGTGCCAGCAGCAGGACAGGGGGAGGCAATGAGCAGTTCTTC. Its protein is CASSRTGGGNEQFF.